This T cell receptor (beta chain) derives from a study of yellow fever vaccine responses in identical twins. Study outcomes and limitations: A vaccine T cell response that seemed partly convergent and partly personalized was reported in twins.

TCRdb re-called the RT-PCR reads through MiXCR, storing one row per CDR3 protein. The sample shows approximately 6,900 distinct CDR3 sequences, 80% to 85% of them seen only once. In regard to this clonotype: Its specificity is unknown.

CDR3 size: 17 residues. This clonotype was obtained from a woman between 18 and 29 years old who received the yellow fever vaccine. The rearrangement joins TRBV12-1 to TRBJ1-1; whether TRBD1, the table's D call, matches the DNA was not checked. TRBV12-1 is a recognized pseudogene. Sequencing used T cells from blood (PBMCs), unsorted or a sorted subset (not recorded which), obtained before or after yellow fever vaccination (not recorded which). The CDR3 region is CASSLPGPQGVNTEAFF. The CDR3 DNA reads TGTGCCAGCAGCTTACCCGGCCCGCAGGGGGTGAACACTGAAGCTTTCTTT.